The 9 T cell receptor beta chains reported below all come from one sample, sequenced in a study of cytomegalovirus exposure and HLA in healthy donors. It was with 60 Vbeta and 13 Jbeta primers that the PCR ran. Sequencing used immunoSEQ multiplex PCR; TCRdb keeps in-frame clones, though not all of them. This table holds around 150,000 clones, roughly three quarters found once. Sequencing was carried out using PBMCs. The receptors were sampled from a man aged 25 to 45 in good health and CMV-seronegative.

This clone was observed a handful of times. CDR3 sequence reads: CASSNRGGRSKEQFF. The CDR3 DNA is TGTGCCAGCAGTAACAGGGGCGGGAGGTCCAAGGAGCAGTTCTTC. The chain employs TRBV11-1 and TRBJ2-1, with D perhaps matching TRBD2 (8 bases). Per germline, CDR1 SGHAT and CDR2 FQDESV (reference sequence). This CDR3 is 15 amino acids long. With 6 bases removed from V and 10 bases from J, the gap between germline ends came to 22 bases.

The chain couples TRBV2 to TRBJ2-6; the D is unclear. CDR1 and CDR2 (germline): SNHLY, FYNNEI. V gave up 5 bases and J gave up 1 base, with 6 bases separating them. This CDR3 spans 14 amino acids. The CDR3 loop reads CASSPRSGANVLTF. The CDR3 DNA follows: TGTGCCAGCAGTCCCCGTTCTGGGGCCAACGTCCTGACTTTC.

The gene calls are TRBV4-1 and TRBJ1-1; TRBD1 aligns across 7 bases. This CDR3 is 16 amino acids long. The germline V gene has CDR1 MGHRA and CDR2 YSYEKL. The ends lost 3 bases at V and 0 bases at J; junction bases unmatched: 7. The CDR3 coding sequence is TGCGCCAGCAGCCAGCATCCGGGACAGATGAACACTGAAGCTTTCTTT. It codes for CASSQHPGQMNTEAFF.

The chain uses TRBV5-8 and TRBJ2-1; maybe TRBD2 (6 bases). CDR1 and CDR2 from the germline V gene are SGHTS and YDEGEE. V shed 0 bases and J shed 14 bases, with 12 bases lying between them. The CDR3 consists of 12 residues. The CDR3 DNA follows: TGTGCCAGCAGCTTGGACCGGGACTCGAAGTTCTTC. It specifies CASSLDRDSKFF. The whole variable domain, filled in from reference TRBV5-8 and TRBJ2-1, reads EAGVTQSPTHLIKTRGQQATLRCSPISGHTSVYWYQQALGLGLQFLLWYDEGEERNRGNFPPRFSGRQFPNYSSELNVNALELEDSALYLCASSLDRDSKFFGPGTRLTVL.

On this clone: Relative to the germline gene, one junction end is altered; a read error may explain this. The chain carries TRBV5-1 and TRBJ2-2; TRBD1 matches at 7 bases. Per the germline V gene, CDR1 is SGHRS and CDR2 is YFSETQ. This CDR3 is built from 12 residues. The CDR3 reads CASSLDQGVLFF. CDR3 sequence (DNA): TGCGCCAGCAGCTTGGACCAGGGGGTGCTGTTTTTT. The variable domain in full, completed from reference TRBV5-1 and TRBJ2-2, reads KAGVTQTPRYLIKTRGQQVTLSCSPISGHRSVSWYQQTPGQGLQFLFEYFSETQRNKGNFPGRFSGRQFSNSRSEMNVSTLELGDSALYLCASSLDQGVLFFGEGSRLTVL.

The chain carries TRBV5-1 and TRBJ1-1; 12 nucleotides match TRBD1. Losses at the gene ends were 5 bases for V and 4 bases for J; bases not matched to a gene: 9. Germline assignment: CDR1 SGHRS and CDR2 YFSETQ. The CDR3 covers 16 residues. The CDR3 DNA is TGCGCCAGCAGGATTGGGGGACAGGGGGCGTCCACTGAAGCTTTCTTT. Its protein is CASRIGGQGASTEAFF.

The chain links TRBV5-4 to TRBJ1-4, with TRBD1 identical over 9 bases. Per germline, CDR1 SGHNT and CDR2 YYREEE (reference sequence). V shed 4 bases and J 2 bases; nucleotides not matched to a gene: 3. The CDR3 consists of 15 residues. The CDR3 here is CASSTGQGTNEKLFF. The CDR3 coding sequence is TGTGCCAGCAGCACCGGACAGGGGACTAATGAAAAACTGTTTTTT.

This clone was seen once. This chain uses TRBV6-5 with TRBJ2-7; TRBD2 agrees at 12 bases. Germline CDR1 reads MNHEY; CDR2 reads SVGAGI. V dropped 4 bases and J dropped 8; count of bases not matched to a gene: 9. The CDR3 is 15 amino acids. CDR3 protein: CASSSGLAGQGKQYF. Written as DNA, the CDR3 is TGTGCCAGCAGTTCCGGACTAGCGGGACAAGGGAAGCAGTACTTC.

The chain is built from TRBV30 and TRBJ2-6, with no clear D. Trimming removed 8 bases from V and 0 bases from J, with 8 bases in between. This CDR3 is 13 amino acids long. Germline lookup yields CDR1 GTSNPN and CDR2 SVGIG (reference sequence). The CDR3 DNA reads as TGTGCCCAAATCCCCTCTGGGGCCAACGTCCTGACTTTC. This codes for CAQIPSGANVLTF.